The clone carrying this T cell receptor (beta chain) has only one observation. This entry comes from a study of brain T cells in children with intractable seizures. The protocol was immunoSEQ multiplex PCR, while the TCRdb copy is restricted to in-frame clones and leaves out a portion. The sample includes hundreds of thousands of clones, nearly 95% seen only once; the top ten take 4.5% to 7%. V was trimmed by 2 bases and J by 8 bases, leaving 17 bases between them. Germline CDR1 SGDLS, CDR2 YYNGEE. CDR3 length equals 16 residues. Time point: blood from clinic visit 5 months post-surgery; TSC patient then seizure free. The sequenced cases were selected for having the highest brain T cell transcript signatures. Before surgery, patients took at least one anti-epileptic drug.

The TCR sequence derives from a boy in the first two years of life with tuberous sclerosis and intractable seizures. The V and J genes are TRBV9 and TRBJ1-6; D gene ambiguous. Sequenced material: peripheral blood, taken 5 to 6 months after surgery. The CDR3 sequence: CASSVSSLGIDSPLHF. CDR3 nucleotide sequence: TGTGCCAGCAGCGTTTCTAGTCTGGGGATAGATTCACCCCTCCACTTT.